This TCR beta chain was found in a study of blood T cell repertoires in COVID-19. V dropped 2 bases and J dropped 7 bases, with 20 bases sitting between them. The CDR3 runs 16 residues. CDR1 and CDR2 (germline): MNHEY, SVGEGT. The method was immunoSEQ multiplex PCR; TCRdb's version includes in-frame clones alone and lacks a portion of them. The repertoire holds roughly 260,000 clones, with 88% as singletons. This receptor was obtained from a man aged 55-75 years who had recovered from COVID-19. This chain connects TRBV6-2 or TRBV6-3 to TRBJ2-5, with D maybe TRBD1 (9 bases). The specimen sequenced was peripheral blood. In nucleotides, the CDR3 is TGTGCCAGCAGTTACGGGACAGGGTCCGCGGGGGGGACCCAGTACTTC. It specifies CASSYGTGSAGGTQYF.